The rows below give T cell receptor beta chains drawn from one sample of a study of control samples from healthy donors and cancer patients. Some clones are missing from TCRdb's copy, which holds only in-frame ones; the method was immunoSEQ multiplex PCR. The sample records tens of thousands of clones, about nine tenths being singletons. Sequences were obtained from blood. All receptors come from a man aged 30 to 45 in good health. The CDR3 runs from the conserved cysteine through the conserved F or W.

cdr3_aa: CSVGQGQGGLYEQFF
v_call: TRBV29-1
j_call: TRBJ2-1

cdr3_aa: CSVEGRLNYGYTF
v_call: TRBV29-1
j_call: TRBJ1-2

cdr3_aa: CASSPPGLHQPQHF
v_call: TRBV7-3
j_call: TRBJ1-5

cdr3_aa: CASSRRLAGDNEQFF
v_call: TRBV6-5
j_call: TRBJ2-1

cdr3_aa: CASSAKRDYHYEQYF
v_call: TRBV7-9
j_call: TRBJ2-7

cdr3_aa: CASSSPGGANYGYTF
v_call: TRBV5-4
j_call: TRBJ1-2

cdr3_aa: CASSPPGVVNEQFF
v_call: TRBV7-3
j_call: TRBJ2-1

cdr3_aa: CASSLAGMDDGYTF
v_call: TRBV7-9
j_call: TRBJ1-2

cdr3_aa: CASNRRGAQGYTF
v_call: TRBV7-9
j_call: TRBJ1-2

cdr3_aa: CASSSPARYEQYF
v_call: TRBV2
j_call: TRBJ2-7

cdr3_aa: CASGLSTDKLSPLHF
v_call: TRBV5-1
j_call: TRBJ1-6

cdr3_aa: CASSRGQGPYEQYF
v_call: TRBV4-1
j_call: TRBJ2-7

cdr3_aa: CASTPVPGQGQGEKLFF
v_call: TRBV5-1
j_call: TRBJ1-4

cdr3_aa: CASGRGGTEAFF
v_call: TRBV5-6
j_call: TRBJ1-1

cdr3_aa: CASSQGAPTYEQYF
v_call: TRBV5-1
j_call: TRBJ2-7

cdr3_aa: CASSFGQGFETQYF
v_call: TRBV7-2
j_call: TRBJ2-5

cdr3_aa: CASSEALGGTGNTIYF
v_call: TRBV2
j_call: TRBJ1-3

cdr3_aa: CASSHGIVFYEQYF
v_call: TRBV3-1/TRBV3-2
j_call: TRBJ2-7

cdr3_aa: CASSYNYGGGAPVEKLFF
v_call: TRBV6-2/TRBV6-3
j_call: TRBJ1-4

cdr3_aa: CASSLKRGNNEQFF
v_call: TRBV5-1
j_call: TRBJ2-1

cdr3_aa: CASSQGLGQGMNTEAFF
v_call: TRBV4-1
j_call: TRBJ1-1

cdr3_aa: CASSPLNQDNSPLHF
v_call: TRBV18
j_call: TRBJ1-6

cdr3_aa: CASSLSRQGRNEQFF
v_call: TRBV7-7
j_call: TRBJ2-1

cdr3_aa: CASRGALREETQYF
v_call: TRBV6-6
j_call: TRBJ2-5

cdr3_aa: CASRETRGFYEQYF
v_call: TRBV6-6
j_call: TRBJ2-7

cdr3_aa: CASSEGGSGNTIYF
v_call: TRBV10-1
j_call: TRBJ1-3

cdr3_aa: CAWSALTSRVIEQFF
v_call: TRBV30
j_call: TRBJ2-1

cdr3_aa: CAWSWRVNQPQHF
v_call: TRBV30
j_call: TRBJ1-5

cdr3_aa: CASSRTSGGGFYNEQFF
v_call: TRBV4-3
j_call: TRBJ2-1

cdr3_aa: CASSLGRGGKGNTEAFF
v_call: TRBV5-1
j_call: TRBJ1-1

cdr3_aa: CASSLALLGGSDTQYF
v_call: TRBV5-6
j_call: TRBJ2-3

cdr3_aa: CASSVGGGRDNEKLFF
v_call: TRBV9
j_call: TRBJ1-4

cdr3_aa: CASRGKTGGYNEQYF
v_call: TRBV6-5
j_call: TRBJ2-7

cdr3_aa: CASSLGRVAQPQHF
v_call: TRBV5-6
j_call: TRBJ1-5